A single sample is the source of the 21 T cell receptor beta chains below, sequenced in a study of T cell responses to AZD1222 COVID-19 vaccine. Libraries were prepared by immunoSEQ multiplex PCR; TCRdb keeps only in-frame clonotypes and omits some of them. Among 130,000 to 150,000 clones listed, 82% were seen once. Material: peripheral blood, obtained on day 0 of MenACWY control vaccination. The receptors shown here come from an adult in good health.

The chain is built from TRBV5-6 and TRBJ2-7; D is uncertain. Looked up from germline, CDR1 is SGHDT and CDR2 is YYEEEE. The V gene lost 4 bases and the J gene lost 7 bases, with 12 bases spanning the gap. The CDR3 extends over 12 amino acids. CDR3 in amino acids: CASSRPPGEQYV. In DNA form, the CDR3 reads TGTGCCAGCAGCCGACCCCCAGGTGAGCAGTACGTC.

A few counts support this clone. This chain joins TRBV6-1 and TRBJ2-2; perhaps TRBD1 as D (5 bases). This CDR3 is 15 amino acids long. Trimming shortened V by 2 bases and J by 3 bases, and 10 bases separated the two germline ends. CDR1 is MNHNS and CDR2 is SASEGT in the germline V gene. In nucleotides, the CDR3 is TGTGCCAGCAGTGAATACAGGTGGGACACCGGGGAGCTGTTTTTT. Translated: CASSEYRWDTGELFF.

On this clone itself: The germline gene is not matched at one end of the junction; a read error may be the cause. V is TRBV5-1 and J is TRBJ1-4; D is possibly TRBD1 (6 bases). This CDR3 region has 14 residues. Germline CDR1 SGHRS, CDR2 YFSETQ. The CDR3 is CASSLVPGKGYQGF. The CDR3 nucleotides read TGCGCCAGCAGCTTGGTTCCAGGGAAAGGGTATCAGGGGTTT.

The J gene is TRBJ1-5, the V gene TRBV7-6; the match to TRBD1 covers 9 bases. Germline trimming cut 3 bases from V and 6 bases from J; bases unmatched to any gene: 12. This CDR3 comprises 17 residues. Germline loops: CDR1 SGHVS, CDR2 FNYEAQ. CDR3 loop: CASSLGPTGGEAQPQHF. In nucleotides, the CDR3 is TGTGCCAGCAGCTTGGGGCCAACAGGGGGCGAGGCTCAGCCCCAGCATTTT.

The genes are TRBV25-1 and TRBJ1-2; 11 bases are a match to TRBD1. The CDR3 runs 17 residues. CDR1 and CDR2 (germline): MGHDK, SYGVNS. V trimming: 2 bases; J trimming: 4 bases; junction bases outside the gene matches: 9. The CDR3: CASSEEFGQGAGYGYTF. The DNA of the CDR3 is TGTGCCAGCAGTGAAGAGTTCGGACAGGGGGCTGGCTATGGCTACACCTTC.

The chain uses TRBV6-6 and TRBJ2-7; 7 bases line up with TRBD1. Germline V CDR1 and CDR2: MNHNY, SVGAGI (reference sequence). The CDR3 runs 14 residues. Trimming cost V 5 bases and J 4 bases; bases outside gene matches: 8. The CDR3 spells CASSPPTGKYEQYF. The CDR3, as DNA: TGTGCCAGCAGTCCCCCGACAGGGAAATACGAGCAGTACTTC.

DNA of the CDR3: TGTGCCAGCTCACCACTTGCGGGGGCAGAGTATGGCTACACCTTC. Translation: CASSPLAGAEYGYTF. The chain links TRBV18 to TRBJ1-2; a weak D match, TRBD1 (6 bases). This CDR3 region has 15 residues. The germline V gene has CDR1 KGHSH and CDR2 LQKENI. Trimming cost V 1 base and J 5 bases, with 14 bases left between them.

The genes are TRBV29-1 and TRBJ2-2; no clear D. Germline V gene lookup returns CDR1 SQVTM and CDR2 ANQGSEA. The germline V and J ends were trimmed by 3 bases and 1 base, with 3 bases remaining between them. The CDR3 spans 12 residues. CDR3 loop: CSVEVNTGELFF. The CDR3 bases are TGCAGCGTTGAGGTGAACACCGGGGAGCTGTTTTTT.

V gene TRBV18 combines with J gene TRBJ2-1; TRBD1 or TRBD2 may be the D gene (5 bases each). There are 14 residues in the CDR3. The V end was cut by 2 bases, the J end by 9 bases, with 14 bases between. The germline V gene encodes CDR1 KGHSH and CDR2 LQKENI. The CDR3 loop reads CASSPSGVQGEQFF. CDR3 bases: TGTGCCAGCTCACCATCCGGGGTTCAGGGTGAGCAGTTCTTC. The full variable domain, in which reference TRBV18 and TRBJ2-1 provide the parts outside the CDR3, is NAGVMQNPRHLVRRRGQEARLRCSPMKGHSHVYWYRQLPEEGLKFMVYLQKENIIDESGMPKERFSAEFPKEGPSILRIQQVVRGDSAAYFCASSPSGVQGEQFFGPGTRLTVL.

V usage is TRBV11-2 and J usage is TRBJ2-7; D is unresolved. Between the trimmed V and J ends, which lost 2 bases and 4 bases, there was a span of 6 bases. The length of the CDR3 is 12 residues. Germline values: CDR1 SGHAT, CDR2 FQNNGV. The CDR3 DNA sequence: TGTGCCAGCAGCTTACAAAGTTACGAGCAGTACGTC. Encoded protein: CASSLQSYEQYV.

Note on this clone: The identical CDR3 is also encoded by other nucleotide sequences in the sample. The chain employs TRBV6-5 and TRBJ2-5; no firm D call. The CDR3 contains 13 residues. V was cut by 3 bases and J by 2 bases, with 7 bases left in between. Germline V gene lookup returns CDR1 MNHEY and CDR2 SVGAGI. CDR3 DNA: TGTGCCAGCAGTTATCTAGGGCAAGAGACCCAGTACTTC. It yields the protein CASSYLGQETQYF.

As DNA, the CDR3 is TGTGCCAGCAGCCTAGGGACAGGGTACACCGGGGAGCTGTTTTTT. This translates into CASSLGTGYTGELFF. The V gene is TRBV7-2, the J gene TRBJ2-2; 9 bases fit TRBD1. The CDR3 has 15 residues. Germline values: CDR1 SGHTA, CDR2 FQGNSA. J gave up 3 bases and V 5 bases, and 4 bases lay outside the gene matches.

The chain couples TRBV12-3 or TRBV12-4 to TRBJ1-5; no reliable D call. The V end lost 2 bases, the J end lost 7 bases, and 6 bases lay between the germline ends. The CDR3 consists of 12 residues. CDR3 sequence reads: CASSLRTQPQHF. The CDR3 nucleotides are TGTGCCAGCAGTTTACGGACGCAGCCCCAGCATTTT.

The CDR3 DNA reads TGCGCCAGCAGCGCTGGGACGCAGGATCAGCCCCAGCATTTT. This translates into CASSAGTQDQPQHF. The rearrangement joins TRBV5-1 to TRBJ1-5; D may be TRBD1 (5 bases). This CDR3 is 14 amino acids long. CDR1 and CDR2 from the germline V gene are SGHRS and YFSETQ. Trimming pared 4 bases from V and 5 bases from J, leaving 13 bases between.

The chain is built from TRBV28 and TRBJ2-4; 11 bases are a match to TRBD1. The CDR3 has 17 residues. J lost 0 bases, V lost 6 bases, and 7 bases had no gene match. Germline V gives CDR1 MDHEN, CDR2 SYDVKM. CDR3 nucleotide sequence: TGTGCCAGCAGCCCCGGGACAGGGGGTATAGCCAAAAACATTCAGTACTTC. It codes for CASSPGTGGIAKNIQYF. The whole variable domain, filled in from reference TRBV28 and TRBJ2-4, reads DVKVTQSSRYLVKRTGEKVFLECVQDMDHENMFWYRQDPGLGLRLIYFSYDVKMKEKGDIPEGYSVSREKKERFSLILESASTNQTSMYLCASSPGTGGIAKNIQYFGAGTRLSVL.

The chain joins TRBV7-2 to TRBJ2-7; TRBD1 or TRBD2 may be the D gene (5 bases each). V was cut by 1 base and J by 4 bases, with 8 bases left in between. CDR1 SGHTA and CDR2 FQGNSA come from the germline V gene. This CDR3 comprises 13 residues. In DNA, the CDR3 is TGTGCCAGCAGCTTAGTCGAGGGGTACGAGCAGTACGTC. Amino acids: CASSLVEGYEQYV.

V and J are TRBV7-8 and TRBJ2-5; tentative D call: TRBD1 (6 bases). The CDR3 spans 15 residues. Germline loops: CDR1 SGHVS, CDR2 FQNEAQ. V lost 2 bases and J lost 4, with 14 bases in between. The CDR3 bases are TGTGCCAGCAGCTTATTTGGGGGCGGAGGAGAGACCCAGTACTTC. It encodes CASSLFGGGGETQYF.

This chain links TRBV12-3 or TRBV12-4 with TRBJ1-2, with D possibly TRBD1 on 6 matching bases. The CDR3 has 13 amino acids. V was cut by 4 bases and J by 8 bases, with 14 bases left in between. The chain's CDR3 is CASSSGRGGGYTF. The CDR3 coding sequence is TGTGCCAGCAGTTCGGGCAGGGGAGGGGGCTACACCTTC.

CDR3 nucleotides: TGTGCCAGCAGGTCTGGACTGCCAGATACGCAGTATTTT. Translated, it gives CASRSGLPDTQYF. This chain joins TRBV2 and TRBJ2-3, with D maybe TRBD2 (5 bases). There are 13 residues in the CDR3. Trimming cost V 6 bases and J 4 bases, with 11 bases left between them. Germline assignment: CDR1 SNHLY and CDR2 FYNNEI.

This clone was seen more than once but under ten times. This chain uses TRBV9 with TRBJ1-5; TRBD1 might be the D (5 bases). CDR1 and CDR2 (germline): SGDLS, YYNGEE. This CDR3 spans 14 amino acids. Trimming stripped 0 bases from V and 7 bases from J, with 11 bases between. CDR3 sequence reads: CASSVGGLGQPQHF. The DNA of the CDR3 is TGTGCCAGCAGCGTAGGGGGCCTGGGGCAGCCCCAGCATTTT.

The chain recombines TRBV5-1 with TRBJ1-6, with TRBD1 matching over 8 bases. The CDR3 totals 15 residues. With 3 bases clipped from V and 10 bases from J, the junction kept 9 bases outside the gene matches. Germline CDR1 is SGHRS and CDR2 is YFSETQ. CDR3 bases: TGCGCCAGCAGCTATAGGACAGGGAGTGGATCACCCCTCCACTTT. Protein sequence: CASSYRTGSGSPLHF.